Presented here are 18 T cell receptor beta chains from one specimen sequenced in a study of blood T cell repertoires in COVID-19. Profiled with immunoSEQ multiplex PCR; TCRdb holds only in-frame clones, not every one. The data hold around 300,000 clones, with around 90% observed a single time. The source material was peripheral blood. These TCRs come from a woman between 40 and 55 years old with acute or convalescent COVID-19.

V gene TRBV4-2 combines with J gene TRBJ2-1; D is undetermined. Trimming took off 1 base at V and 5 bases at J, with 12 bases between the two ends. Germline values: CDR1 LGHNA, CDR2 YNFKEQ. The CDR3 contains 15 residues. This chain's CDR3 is CASSQGAGQHNEQFF. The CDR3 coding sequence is TGTGCCAGCAGCCAAGGGGCTGGGCAGCACAATGAGCAGTTCTTC.

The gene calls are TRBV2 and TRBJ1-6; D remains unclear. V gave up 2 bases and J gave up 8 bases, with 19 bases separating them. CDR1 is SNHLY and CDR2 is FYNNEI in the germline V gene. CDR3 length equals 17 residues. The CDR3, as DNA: TGTGCCAGCAGTGAACCGAGCAGAAACTACCGCTATTCACCCCTCCACTTT. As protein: CASSEPSRNYRYSPLHF.

The CDR3 region is CASSDLPGRLNQPQHF. The CDR3 DNA sequence: TGTGCCAGCAGTGACCTTCCCGGCAGACTCAATCAGCCCCAGCATTTT. The V call is TRBV27, the J call TRBJ1-5; D is unclear. Germline V gives CDR1 MNHEY, CDR2 SMNVEV (reference sequence). The CDR3 runs 16 residues. The V end lost 5 bases, the J end lost 3 bases, and 17 bases lay between the germline ends.

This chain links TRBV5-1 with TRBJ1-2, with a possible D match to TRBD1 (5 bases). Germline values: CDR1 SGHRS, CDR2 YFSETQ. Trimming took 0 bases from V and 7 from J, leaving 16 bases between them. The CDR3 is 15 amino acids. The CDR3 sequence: CASSLAWAGDGGYTF. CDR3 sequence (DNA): TGCGCCAGCAGCTTGGCCTGGGCGGGGGACGGTGGCTACACCTTC.

In DNA, the CDR3 is TGTGCCATCAGGGGTCAGGAAAACACTGAAGCTTTCTTT. Translating it yields CAIRGQENTEAFF. The V gene is TRBV10-3, the J gene TRBJ1-1; D is undetermined. CDR1 ENHRY and CDR2 SYGVKD come from the germline V gene. V lost 6 bases to trimming and J lost 2 bases, with 10 bases between them. The CDR3 covers 13 residues.

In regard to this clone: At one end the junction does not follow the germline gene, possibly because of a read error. Written as DNA, the CDR3 is TGTGCGACCAGCAGTTCAGGGGTATTCGGAGGCTACACCTTC. Residues: CATSSSGVFGGYTF. The chain couples TRBV24-1 to TRBJ1-2, with D possibly being TRBD1 (6 bases). The germline CDR1 and CDR2 sequences are KGHDR and SFDVKD. This CDR3 is 14 amino acids long.

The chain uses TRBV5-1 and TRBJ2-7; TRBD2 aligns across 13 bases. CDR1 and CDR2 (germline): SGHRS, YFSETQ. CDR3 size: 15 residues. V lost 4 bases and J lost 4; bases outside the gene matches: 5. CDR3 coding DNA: TGCGCCAGCAGCCCGACTAGCGGGGGGATTTACGAGCAGTACGTC. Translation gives CASSPTSGGIYEQYV.

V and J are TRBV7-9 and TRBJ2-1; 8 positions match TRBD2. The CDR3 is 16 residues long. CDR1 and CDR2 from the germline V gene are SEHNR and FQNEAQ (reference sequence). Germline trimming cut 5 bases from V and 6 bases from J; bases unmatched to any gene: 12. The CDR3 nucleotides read TGTGCCAGCAGCCCCAACACGGGGGGGCCTGGCAATGAGCAGTTCTTC. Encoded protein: CASSPNTGGPGNEQFF. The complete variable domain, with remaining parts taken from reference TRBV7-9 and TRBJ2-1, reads DTGVSQNPRHKITKRGQNVTFRCDPISEHNRLYWYRQTLGQGPEFLTYFQNEAQLEKSRLLSDRFSAERPKGSFSTLEIQRTEQGDSAMYLCASSPNTGGPGNEQFFGPGTRLTVL.

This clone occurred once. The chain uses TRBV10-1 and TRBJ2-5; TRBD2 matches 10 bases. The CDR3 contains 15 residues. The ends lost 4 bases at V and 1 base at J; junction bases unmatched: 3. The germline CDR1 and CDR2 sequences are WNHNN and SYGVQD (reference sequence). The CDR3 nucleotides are TGCGCCAGCAGTGGATTAGCGGGGGGCCAAGAGACCCAGTACTTC. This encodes CASSGLAGGQETQYF.

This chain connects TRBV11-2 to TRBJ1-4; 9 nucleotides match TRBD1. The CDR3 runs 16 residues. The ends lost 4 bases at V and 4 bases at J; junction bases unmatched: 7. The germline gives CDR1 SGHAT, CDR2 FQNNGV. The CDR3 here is CASSWLPGQGNEKLFF. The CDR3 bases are TGTGCCAGCAGCTGGCTCCCGGGACAGGGTAATGAAAAACTGTTTTTT.

CDR3 protein: CSVDISGGDLALYF. The CDR3 nucleotides read TGCAGCGTTGACATTTCAGGGGGCGATTTAGCCTTGTACTTC. J is TRBJ2-5 and V is TRBV29-1; 8 nucleotides line up with TRBD1. The ends lost 3 bases at V and 13 bases at J; junction bases unmatched: 16. The germline gives CDR1 SQVTM, CDR2 ANQGSEA. The CDR3 is made up of 14 amino acids.

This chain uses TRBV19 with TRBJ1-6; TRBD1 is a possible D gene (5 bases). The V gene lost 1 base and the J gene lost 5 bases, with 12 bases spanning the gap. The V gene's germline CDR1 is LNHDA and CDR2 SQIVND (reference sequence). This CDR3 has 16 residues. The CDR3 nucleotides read TGTGCCAGTAGTATAGGAATCAGGGTGCATAATTCACCCCTCCACTTT. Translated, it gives CASSIGIRVHNSPLHF. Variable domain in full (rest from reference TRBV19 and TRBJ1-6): DGGITQSPKYLFRKEGQNVTLSCEQNLNHDAMYWYRQDPGQGLRLIYYSQIVNDFQKGDIAEGYSVSREKKESFPLTVTSAQKNPTAFYLCASSIGIRVHNSPLHFGNGTRLTVT.

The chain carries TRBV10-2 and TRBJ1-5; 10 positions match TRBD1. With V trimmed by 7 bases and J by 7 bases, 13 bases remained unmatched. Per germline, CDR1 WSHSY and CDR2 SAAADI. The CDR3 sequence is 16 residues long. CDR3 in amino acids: CASTGGPGTGEQPQHF. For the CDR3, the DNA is TGCGCCAGCACCGGAGGCCCCGGGACAGGGGAGCAGCCCCAGCATTTT.

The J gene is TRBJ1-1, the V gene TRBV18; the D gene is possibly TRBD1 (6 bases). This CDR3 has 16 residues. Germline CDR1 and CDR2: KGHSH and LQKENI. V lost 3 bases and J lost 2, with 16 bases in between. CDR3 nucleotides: TGTGCCAGCTCACCTACGGGACACTTGCACAACACTGAAGCTTTCTTT. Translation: CASSPTGHLHNTEAFF.

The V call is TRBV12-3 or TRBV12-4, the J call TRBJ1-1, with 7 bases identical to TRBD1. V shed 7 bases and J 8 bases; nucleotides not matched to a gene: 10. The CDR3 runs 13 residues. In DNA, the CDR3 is TGTGCCAGCATCCCAGGGGGAGGAGACGAAGCTTTCTTT. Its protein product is CASIPGGGDEAFF.

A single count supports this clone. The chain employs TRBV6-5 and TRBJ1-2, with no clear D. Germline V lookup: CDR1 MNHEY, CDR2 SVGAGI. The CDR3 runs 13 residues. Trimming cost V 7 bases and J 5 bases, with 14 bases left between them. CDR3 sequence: CASTHSGDYGYTF. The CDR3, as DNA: TGTGCCAGCACTCATTCGGGAGATTATGGCTACACCTTC.

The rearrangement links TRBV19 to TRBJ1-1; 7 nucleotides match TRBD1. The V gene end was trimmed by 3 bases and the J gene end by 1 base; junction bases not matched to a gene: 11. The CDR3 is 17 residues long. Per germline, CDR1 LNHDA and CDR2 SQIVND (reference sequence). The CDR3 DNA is TGTGCCAGTAGTATGTTCCCCCTCGACAGGGCGAACACTGAAGCTTTCTTT. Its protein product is CASSMFPLDRANTEAFF.

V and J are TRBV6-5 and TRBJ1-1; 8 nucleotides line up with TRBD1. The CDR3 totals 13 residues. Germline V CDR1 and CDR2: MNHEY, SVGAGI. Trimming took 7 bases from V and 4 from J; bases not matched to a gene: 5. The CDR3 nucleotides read TGTGCCAGCACGCCGACAGGGGTCACTGAAGCTTTCTTT. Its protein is CASTPTGVTEAFF.